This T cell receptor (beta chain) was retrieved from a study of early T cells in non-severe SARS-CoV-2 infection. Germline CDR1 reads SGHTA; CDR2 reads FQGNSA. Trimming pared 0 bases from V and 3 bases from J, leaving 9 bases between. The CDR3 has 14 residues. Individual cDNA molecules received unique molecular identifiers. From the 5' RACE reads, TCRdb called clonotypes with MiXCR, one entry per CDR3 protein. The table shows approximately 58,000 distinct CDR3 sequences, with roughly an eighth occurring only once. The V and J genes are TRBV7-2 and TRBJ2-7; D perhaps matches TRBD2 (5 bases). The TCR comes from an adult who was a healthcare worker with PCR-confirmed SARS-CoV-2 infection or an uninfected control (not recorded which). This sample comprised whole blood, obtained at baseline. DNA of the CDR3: TGTGCCAGCAGCTTAGCGGGGAGAGGCTACGAGCAGTACTTC. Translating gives CASSLAGRGYEQYF. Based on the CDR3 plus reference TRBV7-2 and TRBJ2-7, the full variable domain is GAGVSQSPSNKVTEKGKDVELRCDPISGHTALYWYRQSLGQGLEFLIYFQGNSAPDKSGLPSDRFSAERTGGSVSTLTIQRTQQEDSAVYLCASSLAGRGYEQYFGPGTRLTVT.